These 30 T cell receptor beta chains were all obtained from the same sample, sequenced in a study of T cells in Graves' hyperthyroidism and ophthalmopathy. Amplified regions were TCR beta CDR3 sequences from RNA transcripts. A first-round RT-PCR of the TCR CDR3 used the HTBI primer set. MiXCR, run by TCRdb on the multiplex PCR reads, gives a single entry per CDR3 protein. The sample includes hundreds of thousands of distinct CDR3 sequences, around 22% seen only once; the top ten take over 9%. The source material was blood. The receptors come from a woman in her twenties or thirties with Graves' ophthalmopathy.

This clonotype was picked up many times. The V call is TRBV6-5, the J call TRBJ1-2, with 8 bases aligning to TRBD1. This CDR3 has 12 amino acids. V lost 6 bases to trimming and J lost 7 bases; unmatched junction nucleotides: 4. Germline V gene lookup returns CDR1 MNHEY and CDR2 SVGAGI. The DNA of the CDR3 is TGTGCCAGCAGCGCAGGGGGCCGTGGCTACACCTTC. It translates to CASSAGGRGYTF.

The table lists this clonotype with many counts. V usage is TRBV13 and J usage is TRBJ1-1; unclear D gene. This CDR3 is 14 amino acids long. In germline, CDR1 is PRHDT, CDR2 FYEKMQ (reference sequence). V was trimmed by 4 bases and J by 4 bases, leaving 13 bases between them. The CDR3 is CASSYPTTSTEAFF. In nucleotides, the CDR3 is TGTGCCAGCAGCTACCCGACAACGAGCACTGAAGCTTTCTTT.

In this sample, this clonotype turned up many times. V usage is TRBV6-1 and J usage is TRBJ2-7; the D gene could be TRBD1 or TRBD2 (6 bases each). V lost 7 bases and J 5 bases, leaving 15 bases between the germline ends. The CDR3 extends over 13 amino acids. From germline, CDR1 is MNHNS and CDR2 SASEGT. The CDR3 sequence: CASKRGDAHEQYF. The CDR3 coding sequence is TGTGCCAGCAAAAGGGGGGACGCCCACGAGCAGTACTTC.

The table lists this clonotype with many counts. The chain couples TRBV11-3 to TRBJ1-1; possibly TRBD1 for D (6 bases). Per the germline V gene, CDR1 is SGHNT and CDR2 is YENEEA. The CDR3 spans 16 residues. V lost 4 bases to trimming and J lost 3 bases, with 18 bases between them. The CDR3, as DNA: TGTGCCAGCAGCTCCTCGCTCCGGGACATTTACACTGAAGCTTTCTTT. Translation gives CASSSSLRDIYTEAFF. Complete variable domain (other parts from reference TRBV11-3 and TRBJ1-1): EAGVVQSPRYKIIEKKQPVAFWCNPISGHNTLYWYLQNLGQGPELLIRYENEEAVDDSQLPKDRFSAERLKGVDSTLKIQPAELGDSAVYLCASSSSLRDIYTEAFFGQGTRLTVV.

This rearrangement joins TRBV10-3 to TRBJ2-7; 11 bases agree with TRBD1. Trimming cost V 4 bases and J 3 bases; bases outside gene matches: 14. The V gene's germline CDR1 is ENHRY and CDR2 SYGVKD. The length of the CDR3 is 18 residues. CDR3 bases: TGTGCCATCAGTGTTACAACACCGGGACAGGGGGAGATCTACGAGCAGTACTTC. It encodes CAISVTTPGQGEIYEQYF.

The sample holds many counts of this clonotype. The CDR3 nucleotides are TGTGCCAGCAGCTTGGGAAAGGGATATTCCTACGAGCAGTACTTC. This translates into CASSLGKGYSYEQYF. This chain uses TRBV12-3 or TRBV12-4 with TRBJ2-7; D gene unclear. This CDR3 contains 15 residues. V shed 6 bases and J shed 1 base, with 16 bases lying between them.

The rearrangement links TRBV27 to TRBJ1-2, with a tentative D call TRBD1 (6 bases). Germline assignment: CDR1 MNHEY and CDR2 SMNVEV (reference sequence). V lost 5 bases and J 8 bases, leaving 18 bases between the germline ends. The CDR3 has 14 amino acids. The CDR3 coding sequence is TGTGCCAGCAGTGACGGGGGACACGTTAGAGGCTACACCTTC. The encoded protein is CASSDGGHVRGYTF.

This clonotype was observed at least ten times. V usage is TRBV30 and J usage is TRBJ2-2; a possible D gene is TRBD1 (5 bases). V lost 5 bases and J lost 4, with 11 bases in between. This CDR3 spans 13 amino acids. Germline V gene data show CDR1 as GTSNPN and CDR2 as SVGIG (reference sequence). The CDR3 sequence: CAWHRLVTGELFF. As DNA, the CDR3 is TGTGCCTGGCACAGGCTGGTCACCGGGGAGCTGTTTTTT. Full variable domain (remainder filled in from reference TRBV30 and TRBJ2-2): SQTIHQWPATLVQPVGSPLSLECTVEGTSNPNLYWYRQAAGRGLQLLFYSVGIGQISSEVPQNLSASRPQDRQFILSSKKLLLSDSGFYLCAWHRLVTGELFFGEGSRLTVL.

The gene calls are TRBV9 and TRBJ1-2; 10 positions agree with TRBD1. The CDR3 has 14 residues. CDR1 is SGDLS and CDR2 is YYNGEE in the germline V gene. Trimming took 2 bases from V and 6 from J; bases not matched to a gene: 4. The DNA of the CDR3 is TGTGCCAGCAGCGTCTCGACAGGGGGCAATGGCTACACCTTC. It yields the protein CASSVSTGGNGYTF.

The rearrangement joins TRBV24-1 to TRBJ2-5, with D possibly being TRBD1 or TRBD2 (5 bases each). The ends were cut back, 4 bases at V and 2 bases at J, with 10 bases in the middle. This CDR3 is built from 14 residues. Per the germline V gene, CDR1 is KGHDR and CDR2 is SFDVKD. This CDR3 is CATSDGDPQETQYF. The CDR3, as DNA: TGTGCCACCAGTGACGGGGACCCACAAGAGACCCAGTACTTC.

The chain uses TRBV20-1 and TRBJ1-5; a weak D match, TRBD1 (5 bases). This CDR3 has 13 amino acids. V was trimmed by 1 base and J by 6 bases, leaving 10 bases between them. CDR1 and CDR2 from the germline V gene are DFQATT and SNEGSKA (reference sequence). The CDR3 sequence is CSARGRGVQPQHF. CDR3 in DNA: TGCAGTGCTAGAGGGAGGGGTGTTCAGCCCCAGCATTTT.

At least ten counts were recorded for this clonotype. The chain joins TRBV10-3 to TRBJ1-1, with a weak D call TRBD1 (5 bases). This CDR3 is built from 12 residues. Trimming removed 3 bases from V and 5 bases from J, with 7 bases in between. Per the germline V gene, CDR1 is ENHRY and CDR2 is SYGVKD. CDR3: CAISEGDTEAFF. As DNA, the CDR3 is TGTGCCATCAGTGAAGGGGATACTGAAGCTTTCTTT.

CDR3 protein: CASSYRVGDSPLHF. As DNA, the CDR3 is TGTGCCAGCAGTTACAGGGTCGGGGATTCACCCCTCCACTTT. The rearrangement links TRBV6-5 to TRBJ1-6; the D is unclear. The ends were cut back, 2 bases at V and 8 bases at J, with 10 bases in the middle. The germline V gene encodes CDR1 MNHEY and CDR2 SVGAGI. The CDR3 runs to 14 residues.

The chain employs TRBV28 and TRBJ1-5; 8 bases are a match to TRBD1. The CDR3 spans 16 residues. The V and J ends lost 6 bases and 5 bases, in that order; junction bases with no gene match: 12. Germline assignment: CDR1 MDHEN and CDR2 SYDVKM. The CDR3 region has the DNA TGTGCCAGCAGCACTCCCGACGACAGGGGCGATCAGCCCCAGCATTTT. Protein: CASSTPDDRGDQPQHF.

The chain recombines TRBV29-1 with TRBJ1-1; the D gene is possibly TRBD1 (5 bases). V shed 3 bases and J shed 3 bases, with 8 bases lying between them. Germline values: CDR1 SQVTM, CDR2 ANQGSEA. The CDR3 spans 12 residues. As DNA, the CDR3 is TGCAGCGTTGACAGGGCCGACACTGAAGCTTTCTTT. Translation: CSVDRADTEAFF.

This CDR3 is CSAYNGLSYEQYF. Written as DNA, the CDR3 is TGCAGTGCTTATAACGGACTGTCCTACGAGCAGTACTTC. V usage is TRBV20-1 and J usage is TRBJ2-7; D might be TRBD2 (5 bases). The CDR3 runs 13 residues. Trimming took 5 bases from V and 1 from J, leaving 12 bases between them. Germline loops: CDR1 DFQATT, CDR2 SNEGSKA (reference sequence).

This clonotype came up many times. It is likely a read error, because the conserved phenylalanine at the end of the CDR3 is missing. DNA of the CDR3: TGTGCCACCAGTGAAGGGACAGGGTTGACCGGGGAGCTGTTTCTT. This gives the protein CATSEGTGLTGELFL. The chain carries TRBV24-1 and TRBJ2-2; 9 bases align to TRBD1. The CDR3 sequence is 15 residues long. Germline trimming cut 4 bases from V and 5 bases from J; bases unmatched to any gene: 4. The V gene's germline CDR1 is KGHDR and CDR2 SFDVKD.

On this clonotype itself: This CDR3 is missing its conserved last phenylalanine or tryptophan, likely due to a read error. Because the CDR3's place on the DNA is in doubt, the DNA is left out and the CDR3 is given as listed by TCRdb. The rearrangement joins TRBV24-1 to TRBJ2-2; TRBD1, as called in the table, went unchecked against the DNA. Germline CDR1 and CDR2: KGHDR and SFDVKD. The CDR3 is made up of 16 amino acids, end residues included. The chain's CDR3 is CATSDPTGANTGELSV.

The chain joins TRBV6-2 or TRBV6-3 to TRBJ1-5; D gene ambiguous. The V end was cut by 5 bases, the J end by 11 bases, with 10 bases between. The germline V gene encodes CDR1 MNHEY and CDR2 SVGEGT. This CDR3 comprises 11 residues. The CDR3 here is CASSTLRAQHF. CDR3 DNA: TGTGCCAGCAGTACCCTCCGGGCCCAGCATTTT.

The sample holds many counts of this clonotype. J is TRBJ1-2 and V is TRBV27; TRBD1 matches at 12 bases. Germline-derived CDR1 and CDR2 are MNHEY and SMNVEV (reference sequence). This CDR3 has 16 residues. With V trimmed by 3 bases and J by 4 bases, 6 bases remained unmatched. CDR3 sequence: CASSFDRDRGLYGYTF. The DNA for the CDR3 is TGTGCCAGCAGTTTTGACCGGGACAGGGGGCTCTATGGCTACACCTTC.

Ten or more counts support this clonotype. This chain uses TRBV7-2 with TRBJ1-5, with 7 bases that match TRBD1. CDR1 and CDR2 from the germline V gene are SGHTA and FQGNSA. The CDR3 contains 14 residues. Losses at the gene ends were 4 bases for V and 5 bases for J; bases not matched to a gene: 5. The CDR3 reads CASSYRTGDQPQHF. The CDR3 DNA follows: TGTGCCAGCAGCTACCGGACAGGTGATCAGCCCCAGCATTTT.

This rearrangement joins TRBV6-1 to TRBJ2-2, with D perhaps TRBD2 (7 bases). The CDR3 contains 15 residues. Germline assignment: CDR1 MNHNS and CDR2 SASEGT. V was cut by 6 bases and J by 5 bases, with 16 bases left in between. Here the CDR3 reads CASSDGGRGTGELFF. The CDR3 nucleotides are TGTGCCAGCAGCGACGGGGGGCGCGGAACCGGGGAGCTGTTTTTT.

This rearrangement joins TRBV6-1 to TRBJ1-1; 10 positions match TRBD1. This CDR3 contains 16 residues. The germline V gene has CDR1 MNHNS and CDR2 SASEGT. V trimming: 7 bases; J trimming: 2 bases; junction bases outside the gene matches: 10. The CDR3 region is CASTGTGAHHNTEAFF. CDR3 DNA: TGTGCCAGCACCGGGACAGGGGCCCACCATAACACTGAAGCTTTCTTT.

The gene calls are TRBV11-2 and TRBJ2-7; 8 nucleotides line up with TRBD2. Germline CDR1 SGHAT, CDR2 FQNNGV. V lost 0 bases to trimming and J lost 0 bases; unmatched junction nucleotides: 4. This CDR3 contains 16 residues. CDR3 sequence: CASSLEVSGASYEQYF. The CDR3 nucleotides are TGTGCCAGCAGCTTAGAGGTTAGCGGGGCCTCCTACGAGCAGTACTTC.

This chain links TRBV6-4 with TRBJ1-5; D is unclear. The CDR3 sequence is 17 residues long. In germline, CDR1 is MRHNA, CDR2 SNTAGT. V was pared by 2 bases and J by 7 bases, with 21 bases between. The CDR3 sequence is CASSDPTGFGSWQPQHF. The CDR3 region has the DNA TGTGCCAGCAGTGACCCTACGGGTTTCGGATCATGGCAGCCCCAGCATTTT.

This clonotype was counted only a few times. The chain links TRBV6-5 to TRBJ1-2; 7 bases agree with TRBD1. After removal of 3 bases from V and 4 bases from J, the junction contained 11 bases not matched to a gene. CDR3 size: 16 residues. Germline V gene data show CDR1 as MNHEY and CDR2 as SVGAGI. The CDR3 is CASSYSLGQATYGYTF. The CDR3 coding sequence is TGTGCCAGCAGTTATTCTCTCGGACAGGCCACCTATGGCTACACCTTC.

The J gene is TRBJ2-2, the V gene TRBV29-1; 8 nucleotides line up with TRBD1. The ends lost 7 bases at V and 4 bases at J; junction bases unmatched: 8. Germline CDR1 reads SQVTM; CDR2 reads ANQGSEA. This CDR3 has 14 residues. CDR3 region: CSASGGESTGELFF. The DNA of the CDR3 is TGCAGCGCCTCAGGGGGCGAGTCCACCGGGGAGCTGTTTTTT.

This clonotype has more than one count but fewer than ten. The rearrangement joins TRBV6-1 to TRBJ2-5; TRBD1 matches 9 bases. Germline V CDR1 and CDR2: MNHNS, SASEGT. This CDR3 region has 16 residues. Trimming removed 2 bases from V and 5 bases from J; junction bases left unmatched: 9. In nucleotides, the CDR3 is TGTGCCAGCAGTGAATTCAATACAGGGGGCATGGAGACCCAGTACTTC. Its protein is CASSEFNTGGMETQYF.

The genes are TRBV19 and TRBJ2-7; TRBD2 agrees at 7 bases. This CDR3 contains 15 residues. J lost 3 bases, V lost 4 bases, and 9 bases had no gene match. Per the germline V gene, CDR1 is LNHDA and CDR2 is SQIVND (reference sequence). The CDR3 spells CASSKGGSPSYEQYF. The CDR3 DNA reads TGTGCCAGTAGTAAGGGCGGGAGCCCAAGCTACGAGCAGTACTTC.

Many counts were recorded for this clonotype. The chain carries TRBV4-3 and TRBJ1-1; D is uncertain. Trimming removed 1 base at V and 4 bases at J, with 7 bases between. The CDR3 is 13 residues long. Germline CDR1 reads LGHNA; CDR2 reads YSLEER. The DNA for the CDR3 is TGCGCCAGCAGCCAAGTGGCCCGCACTGAAGCTTTCTTT. Amino acids: CASSQVARTEAFF.